These 19 T cell receptor beta chains were sequenced from one sample in a study of prognosis after radiotherapy for stage I lung cancer. Amplification of the TCR beta CDR3 (from genomic DNA) was done by two-round multiplex PCR. TRBV and TRBJ genes each had their own specific primers in first-round PCR. TCRdb analysed the multiplex PCR reads with MiXCR anew, one entry per CDR3 protein. Among around 16,000 distinct CDR3 sequences listed, under 55% were seen once. Sequenced material: PBMCs, taken before or after stereotactic body radiation therapy (not recorded which). Every receptor here comes from a donor of 50 years or more with non-small cell lung cancer.

This clonotype was seen once. This may arise from a read error, as a much more abundant clone is one base away. The V and J genes are TRBV6-4 and TRBJ1-1; no firm D call. The CDR3 has 14 amino acids. V lost 7 bases and J 3 bases, leaving 15 bases between the germline ends. Germline values: CDR1 MRHNA, CDR2 SNTAGT. CDR3 sequence (DNA): TGTGCCAGCAACCCACACATGGTTGACACTGAAGCTTTCTTT. It is translated as CASNPHMVDTEAFF.

This clonotype is medium-sized within its sample. A junction end diverges from the germline sequence, so it may reflect a read error. The chain combines TRBV5-1 with TRBJ2-2; D may correspond to TRBD1 or TRBD2 (5 bases each). The CDR3 has 14 amino acids. CDR1 and CDR2 (germline): SGHRS, YFSETQ. CDR3 bases: TGCGCCAGCAGCCCCGGGACCCTGGTGGGGGTGCTGTTTTTT. Translation gives CASSPGTLVGVLFF.

The CDR3 loop reads CASSQAPGGVYEQYF. The CDR3 DNA follows: TGCGCCAGCAGCCAAGCTCCCGGAGGCGTCTACGAGCAGTACTTC. V gene TRBV4-1 combines with J gene TRBJ2-7; weak D call: TRBD2 (5 bases). The V and J ends lost 1 base and 3 bases respectively, with 13 bases between them. The CDR3 runs 15 residues. The germline V gene encodes CDR1 MGHRA and CDR2 YSYEKL.

This chain joins TRBV2 and TRBJ2-1; the match to TRBD1 covers 8 bases. The CDR3 has 13 residues. Germline V gives CDR1 SNHLY, CDR2 FYNNEI. J was trimmed by 5 bases and V by 7 bases; bases with no gene match: 4. The DNA of the CDR3 is TGTGCCAGCAAGGACAGGGAAGACAATGAGCAGTTCTTC. Protein: CASKDREDNEQFF. The variable domain in full, completed from reference TRBV2 and TRBJ2-1, reads EPEVTQTPSHQVTQMGQEVILRCVPISNHLYFYWYRQILGQKVEFLVSFYNNEISEKSEIFDDQFSVERPDGSNFTLKIRSTKLEDSAMYFCASKDREDNEQFFGPGTRLTVL.

This clonotype was seen ten or more times. The chain carries TRBV28 and TRBJ2-1; 13 bases map to TRBD2. J gave up 0 bases and V 5 bases, and 4 bases lay outside the gene matches. Germline assignment: CDR1 MDHEN and CDR2 SYDVKM. The CDR3 contains 17 residues. This CDR3 reads CASSGTSGESSYNEQFF. CDR3 bases: TGTGCCAGCAGTGGGACTAGCGGGGAGAGCTCCTACAATGAGCAGTTCTTC.

Concerning this clonotype: An end of the junction differs from the germline gene, which may be a read error. The V and J genes are TRBV7-3 and TRBJ2-7; no firm D call. This CDR3 comprises 13 residues. CDR1 is SGHTA, CDR2 FQGTGA, per germline. The chain's CDR3 is CDSSLGLSYEQYF. The CDR3 DNA follows: TGTGACAGCAGCTTAGGGCTATCCTACGAGCAATACTTC.

This clonotype was counted at least ten times. V is TRBV30 and J is TRBJ1-1; TRBD1 matches 8 bases. With V trimmed by 2 bases and J by 5 bases, 13 bases remained unmatched. Germline CDR1 GTSNPN, CDR2 SVGIG (reference sequence). The CDR3 runs to 16 residues. DNA for the CDR3: TGTGCCTGGAGTCCCGGGACAGGAAGGGGCATGACTGAAGCTTTCTTT. Residues: CAWSPGTGRGMTEAFF.

This clonotype has ten or more counts. The gene calls are TRBV5-1 and TRBJ2-5; tentative D call: TRBD2 (5 bases). With 4 bases removed from V and 5 bases from J, the gap between germline ends came to 15 bases. CDR3 length: 14 amino acids. Germline V gives CDR1 SGHRS, CDR2 YFSETQ. The CDR3 DNA reads as TGCGCCAGCAGCGCACGGTCCGGCGGGGAGACCCAGTACTTC. Translated: CASSARSGGETQYF.

This clonotype was detected once. This may come from a read error, since a much larger clone is one base off. The J gene is TRBJ2-1, the V gene TRBV9; 8 bases are shared with TRBD2. J lost 5 bases, V lost 3 bases, and 7 bases had no gene match. The CDR3 is 15 residues long. Germline lookup yields CDR1 SGDLS and CDR2 YYNGEE. CDR3 in DNA: TGTGCCAGCAGCGATGGGACTAGAGGGGACAATGAGCAGTTCTTC. Amino acids: CASSDGTRGDNEQFF.

Details on this clonotype: Being one base from a much bigger clone, this may be a read error. The chain combines TRBV20-1 with TRBJ2-5; D might be TRBD2 (6 bases). Germline lookup yields CDR1 DFQATT and CDR2 SNEGSKA (reference sequence). The CDR3 consists of 15 residues. CDR3 protein: CSAGPLATLQEAQYF. CDR3 DNA: TGCAGTGCTGGGCCACTAGCTACTCTCCAAGAGGCCCAGTACTTC.

Comment on this clonotype: A read error is the likely source, as a far larger clone sits one nucleotide away. The rearrangement links TRBV6-4 to TRBJ1-2; a possible D gene is TRBD1 (5 bases). There are 15 residues in the CDR3. V lost 4 bases and J lost 7, with 19 bases in between. Germline V gives CDR1 MRHNA, CDR2 SNTAGT. The CDR3: CASSARGGGLCGYTF. Written as DNA, the CDR3 is TGTGCCAGCAGTGCCCGCGGTGGGGGGTTGTGTGGCTACACCTTC.

This clonotype was seen ten or more times. J is TRBJ2-7 and V is TRBV3-1, with D possibly being TRBD2 (6 bases). CDR3 length equals 13 residues. The V gene's germline CDR1 is LGHDT and CDR2 YNNKEL (reference sequence). V was pared by 4 bases and J by 4 bases, with 11 bases between. The CDR3 nucleotides read TGTGCCAGCAGCCTCCGGGAGCAGTACGAGCAGTACTTC. Its translation is CASSLREQYEQYF.

This clonotype appeared many times. The rearrangement joins TRBV10-3 to TRBJ1-2; TRBD1 is a possible D gene (5 bases). The V gene's germline CDR1 is ENHRY and CDR2 SYGVKD. This CDR3 comprises 13 residues. V was shortened by 2 bases and J by 8 bases, with 12 bases between the two germline ends. The CDR3 DNA follows: TGTGCCATCAGTGAGGTTCGGGGGTCGGGCTACACCTTC. Protein: CAISEVRGSGYTF.

This clonotype is classed as medium-sized. The chain joins TRBV11-3 to TRBJ2-1, with no clear D. CDR1 and CDR2 from the germline V gene are SGHNT and YENEEA. V was clipped by 2 bases and J by 6 bases, with 23 bases between them. CDR3 length: 18 residues. This chain's CDR3 is CASSLKFIWQGVLNEQFF. In DNA form, the CDR3 reads TGTGCCAGCAGCTTAAAGTTTATTTGGCAAGGAGTCCTCAATGAGCAGTTCTTC.

This clonotype was seen ten or more times. The chain is built from TRBV7-9 and TRBJ2-1, with D tentatively TRBD2 (5 bases). This CDR3 has 13 residues. Trimming took 8 bases from V and 5 from J, leaving 13 bases between them. Germline assignment: CDR1 SEHNR and CDR2 FQNEAQ (reference sequence). The CDR3 DNA is TGTGCCAGCCCCGGACTTTCCCACAATGAGCAGTTCTTC. Its protein product is CASPGLSHNEQFF.

This clonotype was seen a handful of times. Just one base apart from a much larger clone, this may be a read error. This chain links TRBV19 with TRBJ2-1; no clear D. CDR3 length equals 15 residues. Germline V gives CDR1 LNHDA, CDR2 SQIVND (reference sequence). CDR3 in DNA: TGTGCCAGTAGTATAGAGTGGGGTGGGTCCAATGAGCCGTTCTTC. The encoded protein is CASSIEWGGSNEPFF.

This clonotype was recorded many times. V gene TRBV20-1 combines with J gene TRBJ1-4; D uncertain. Germline-derived CDR1 and CDR2 are DFQATT and SNEGSKA (reference sequence). CDR3 length equals 14 residues. The ends were cut back, 4 bases at V and 3 bases at J, with 12 bases in the middle. The DNA of the CDR3 is TGCAGTGCTACCGCTGTGGTGGCTAATGAAAAACTGTTTTTT. This encodes CSATAVVANEKLFF.

This clonotype was found once. V is TRBV7-6 and J is TRBJ2-7, with D hard to call. The germline V gene has CDR1 SGHVS and CDR2 FNYEAQ. V dropped 3 bases and J dropped 2 bases, with 11 bases sitting between them. This CDR3 region has 14 residues. CDR3 protein: CASSFGFVAYEQYF. CDR3 bases: TGTGCCAGCAGCTTCGGATTCGTCGCCTACGAGCAGTACTTC.

CDR3 DNA sequence: TGTGCCTGTAAAGCAACAGGGCAGAAAGGCTACACCTTC. It encodes CACKATGQKGYTF. This rearrangement joins TRBV30 to TRBJ1-2; D may be TRBD1 (6 bases). Germline V CDR1 and CDR2: GTSNPN, SVGIG (reference sequence). Trimming took off 6 bases at V and 8 bases at J, with 19 bases between the two ends. This CDR3 is 13 amino acids long.